This T cell receptor (beta chain) is drawn from a study of CD8+ T cells in alopecia areata. Regarding the study as a whole: Both scalp clonality and the expanded CD8+ clones among the top 100 showed a significant decrease with tofacitinib. The study found that many expanded lesional clones persisted in scalp and blood during tofacitinib. Alphabeta T cells residing in normal skin are also sequenced in scalp samples.

This clone was seen only a few times. Its antigen is undetermined. At one of its ends the junction is not consistent with the germline gene, which may arise from a read error. Germline values: CDR1 ENHRY, CDR2 SYGVKD. CDR3 length: 11 residues. Treatment described: oral pan-JAK inhibitor, 5-10 mg twice daily. RNA extraction was followed by reverse transcription into cDNA, which acted as the sequencing template. The repertoire was sequenced with immunoSEQ multiplex PCR; TCRdb's copy has only in-frame clones and lacks some. The sample lists approximately 210,000 clones, 50% to 60% occurring once. This clonotype was sampled from a human donor with alopecia areata. The chain is built from TRBV10-3 and TRBJ2-1, with D unresolved. This specimen was CD4+ T cells sorted from blood, taken at week 4, from a patient treated with tofacitinib. The CDR3 is CAISDRSGLLF. CDR3 DNA sequence: TGTGCCATCAGTGACCGCTCAGGTCTGCTCTTC.